This TCR beta chain derives from a study of shared clonotypes between healthy human individuals (dated by TCRdb to the early 2020s). With respect to the entire study: A few men and a couple of women, aged 18 to 49 years, made up the cohort. Each donor's leukapheresis produced roughly between about 0.9 and 9.5 billion PBMCs. Per donor, three plates each were used for CD4 naive and CD4 memory, two for CD8 naive, and one for CD8 memory. Different laboratories and diverse techniques were used to prepare libraries and sequence TCR repertoires, to increase sequencing depth and limit assay-specific biases. To estimate repertoire size and how much clonotype sharing occurs between individuals, the study deeply sequenced the blood TCR repertoires of roughly 5 healthy adults. Paper-wide results and their limitations: Sampling was restricted to blood, and TCR repertoires in tissues likely differ from the TCR repertoires found in blood. Estimated clonotype richness was generally larger for naive than for memory subsets. Even with the large sequencing depth, rarefaction of the sorted-subset datasets indicated that sequencing was incomplete. Sharing across several donors was observed for 5% to 6.5% of naive CD4, under 4% of naive CD8, roughly 2.3% of memory CD4, and roughly 0.4% of memory CD8 clonotypes. Based on pairwise subsampling, the degree of clonotype sharing among donors was expected to be affected by sequencing depth. Compared with non-shared clonotypes, the clonotypes found in all four sorted-subset donors had higher generation probabilities. Because the study included a small number of donors, the genetic and exposure-history diversity represented was limited.

The donors were healthy, HIV-negative adults who had no recently reported acute infections or vaccinations. Only Caucasian adults living in Nashville, Tennessee, USA were represented among the donors. CD4+ T cells were enriched by magnetic negative selection; naive cells were then positively selected on CD45RA, and the negative fraction formed the memory subset. Blood was obtained by leukapheresis, after which PBMCs were separated by Ficoll-Histopaque density gradient centrifugation and cryopreserved in liquid nitrogen vapor phase. Analytical flow cytometry was used to check the purity and quantity of each magnetically sorted T cell population. Each sorted fraction had its genomic DNA isolated and then quantified by UV absorbance on a Nanodrop 2000c. TCR CDR3 regions were amplified from genomic DNA by multiplex PCR using the deep immunoSEQ assay. Extracted genomic DNA from each cell subset was spread evenly across all wells of several immunoSEQ 96-well plates, with each plate serving as a replicate. For sorted subsets, each replicate PCR was loaded with 200 ng genomic DNA, equivalent to 30,000 to 35,000 T cell genomes. The purified libraries were quantified using a Qubit 3.0 fluorometer, sized with a Bioanalyzer 2100, and then quantified again using the KAPA Library Quantification kit. Each immunoSEQ 96-well plate was sequenced on its own single-read 150-cycle Illumina NextSeq 550 flow cell. The paper's processing steps were these. Because the immunoSEQ output held only junctional sequences and lacked quality scores, the filtering could not match the filtering applied to full-length reads. Sequences were annotated with PyIR, a Python wrapper for IgBLAST v1.9, using IMGT germline references to assign V/J genes and CDR3. Reads were filtered out if the reads had weak V/J assignments (E-value above 1e-6), no CDR3, stop codons, out-of-frame junctions, or ambiguous translated residues. A V3J clonotype was defined by an identical inferred V gene, J gene, and CDR3 amino acid sequence. The percentage overlap between two repertoires was calculated by dividing the number of shared unique clonotypes by the size of the smaller repertoire. Richness of each repertoire was evaluated using RTK rarefaction, the Chao1 estimator, and Recon v2.1 estimates of unobserved clonotypes. OLGA was used to compute generation probabilities for all TCRbeta clonotypes that the gDNA method yielded from a few donors. What TCRdb holds here is the immuneACCESS table cut down to in-frame rearrangements. Part of the clones is not present; checked against another copy, under half of the missing clones reflect an unresolved V gene, and the others are unexplained. That table supplies the V and J calls and clone size; D and trimming were determined from the DNA. For this sample the table gives 2 million to 2.5 million clones, of which 80% to 95% were detected only once. The top ten hold under 0.45% of the sample.

CDR1 SGDLS and CDR2 YYNGEE are derived from the germline V gene. Trimming costs V 3 bases and J 1 base, and their ends lie 7 bases apart. The CDR3 starts with the cysteine, ends with the phenylalanine, and has 13 residues. Only CDR3 DNA is held: 39 bases, read in frame from base 1. This clone was recorded once. The specificity of this receptor is unknown. No clone much larger than this one lies a single base away; base qualities are absent. Here the chain combines TRBV9 and TRBJ2-5; the D gene is perhaps TRBD1, from 5 matching bases. This clonotype was obtained from a man between 18 and 29 years old in good health. Some clones in this sample may be carry-over from other donors' samples. The specimen was naive CD4+ T cells from PBMCs. The meaning of the sample's cell subset or site label: CD45RA+ positively selected. The DNA is as follows: TGTGCCAGCAGCGGACAGACCCAAGAGACCCAGTACTTC. The translation is CASSGQTQETQYF.